A selection of T cell receptor beta chains follows, all from one sample in a study of blood T cell repertoires in COVID-19. Only in-frame clones appear in the TCRdb table, and some are missing; sequencing was by immunoSEQ multiplex PCR. The sample has approximately 280,000 clones, roughly 86% seen once. Sequences were obtained from peripheral blood. These TCRs come from a young man with active or convalescent COVID-19. Each CDR3 is given with its conserved first and last residue. The D gene is left open where the match is weak. Only part of the rows carry a size: once, few, many, or a class if the clone is expanded.

v_gene	j_gene	d_gene	abundance	CDR3nt	CDR3aa
TRBV5-5	TRBJ1-5	TRBD1	-	TGTGCCAGCAGCTTACAGGGGGCGGTGGGCAATCAGCCCCAGCATTTT	CASSLQGAVGNQPQHF
TRBV23-1	TRBJ2-5	-	-	TGCGCCAGCAGACCCGGGACTTCGGAGACCCAGTACTTC	CASRPGTSETQYF
TRBV19	TRBJ1-6	-	-	TGTGCCAGTAGTAAACGACAGAATTCACCCCTCCACTTT	CASSKRQNSPLHF
TRBV15	TRBJ1-3	-	-	TGTGCCACCAGCGAACAGGGAAACACCATATATTTT	CATSEQGNTIYF
TRBV6-2/TRBV6-3	TRBJ2-5	-	-	TGTGCCAGCAGCTTACTGACGGGTTCAGAGACCCAGTACTTC	CASSLLTGSETQYF
TRBV9	TRBJ1-2	-	-	TGTGCCAGCAGCGTAGGTGGGGGGAACTATGGCTACACCTTC	CASSVGGGNYGYTF
TRBV6-2/TRBV6-3	TRBJ2-7	TRBD1	-	TGTGCCAGCACCCCGGACAGGGGGCGCTCCTACGAGCAGTACTTC	CASTPDRGRSYEQYF
TRBV25-1	TRBJ1-6	-	-	TGTGCCAGCAGTGAACCACTTTATAATTCACCCCTCCACTTT	CASSEPLYNSPLHF
TRBV6-2/TRBV6-3	TRBJ1-6	-	-	TGTGCCAGCAGTTACTCGTCAGGGCTTTCACCCCTCCACTTT	CASSYSSGLSPLHF
TRBV6-2/TRBV6-3	TRBJ2-1	TRBD1	-	TGTGCCAGCAGTCCAGGGACAGGGGGTTACAATGAGCAGTTCTTC	CASSPGTGGYNEQFF
TRBV12-5	TRBJ1-1	-	-	TGTGCTAGTGGTTTGGTACTAGGGACTCCCTTGGCGAACACTGAAGCTTTCTTT	CASGLVLGTPLANTEAFF
TRBV7-9	TRBJ2-3	TRBD1	-	TGTGCCAGCAGCGCAGGACAGGGGGTAGTTTCAGATACGCAGTATTTT	CASSAGQGVVSDTQYF
TRBV2	TRBJ2-7	TRBD1	-	TGTGCCAGCAGTAGAACAGGGGGAGTTTCCTACGAGCAGTACTTC	CASSRTGGVSYEQYF
TRBV5-6	TRBJ2-7	-	-	TGTGCCAGCAGCTTCAGGCCAGGGCCCTCCTACGAGCAGTACTTC	CASSFRPGPSYEQYF
TRBV9	TRBJ2-7	TRBD1	-	TGTGCCAGCATCTACCAGACAGGGGTAAACTACGAGCAGTACTTC	CASIYQTGVNYEQYF
TRBV18	TRBJ1-3	TRBD1	few	TGTGCCAGCTCACCAGGGACAGGGCTCTCTGGAAACACCATATATTTT	CASSPGTGLSGNTIYF
TRBV27	TRBJ2-5	TRBD2	-	TGTGCCAGCAGTTTGGGGGTAGCGGGGAGGGAGACCCAGTACTTC	CASSLGVAGRETQYF
TRBV3-1/TRBV3-2	TRBJ1-2	-	-	TGTGCCAGCAGCCAAAGGAGGTCGGGATACACCTTC	CASSQRRSGYTF
TRBV25-1	TRBJ1-3	TRBD1	-	TGTGCCAGCAGTGAGGACAGGGAGGCAGGAAACACCATATATTTT	CASSEDREAGNTIYF
TRBV18	TRBJ2-3	TRBD2	-	TGTGCCAGCTCATCCACTAGCGGAAGCACAGATACGCAGTATTTT	CASSSTSGSTDTQYF
TRBV2	TRBJ2-7	TRBD1	-	TGTGCCAGCAGTGAATCGGACAGGGAGAACGAGCAGTACTTC	CASSESDRENEQYF
TRBV6-5	TRBJ1-5	-	-	TGTGCCAGCAAACCACAGGGTAGCAATCAGCCCCAGCATTTT	CASKPQGSNQPQHF
TRBV3-1/TRBV3-2	TRBJ1-6	-	-	TGTGCCAGCAGCCAAGATTACACGGACTGGTCCGGGGTCCACTTT	CASSQDYTDWSGVHF